The clone carrying this T cell receptor (beta chain) came up many times. Its antigen remains unknown. Authors of the study amplified TCR beta CDR3 regions from RNA transcripts. In the first-round RT-PCR of the TCR CDR3, the HTBI primer set was used. One entry per CDR3 protein, called by TCRdb with MiXCR from the multiplex PCR reads. The table includes 470,000 or so distinct CDR3 sequences, around 21% detected once. The CDR3 has 15 amino acids. V gave up 2 bases and J gave up 5 bases, with 15 bases separating them. Germline V gene sequence: CDR1 LNHDA, CDR2 SQIVND (reference sequence). In patients aged 18 to 65, hyperthyroidism was newly diagnosed, with duration under 2 months. This sample is part of a study of T cells in Graves' hyperthyroidism and ophthalmopathy. The study's findings and limits: Blood also held most thyroid clonotypes expanded beyond 0.001.

Input material: blood. This receptor was taken from a man aged 18 to 30 with Graves' hyperthyroidism. The chain employs TRBV19 and TRBJ1-1; D gene unclear. The CDR3 sequence is CASSIQTGSLTEAFF. DNA of the CDR3: TGTGCCAGTAGTATACAAACGGGTTCTCTGACTGAAGCTTTCTTT.